This T cell receptor beta chain was captured by sequencing in a study of blood T cell repertoires in COVID-19. The data were produced by immunoSEQ multiplex PCR, yet TCRdb's version contains in-frame clones alone and is incomplete. In the table there are tens of thousands of clones, 65% to 90% of which are singletons. V was clipped by 2 bases and J by 0 bases; unmatched bases: 4. This CDR3 is built from 17 residues. The V gene's germline CDR1 is SGHNT and CDR2 YYREEE (reference sequence). The chain employs TRBV5-4 and TRBJ2-5; 13 bases agree with TRBD2. The clonotype comes from a man between 60 and 75 years old with acute or convalescent COVID-19. The sample was peripheral blood. CDR3 DNA: TGTGCCAGCAGCTTAGGGACTAGCGGGGTGTACCAAGAGACCCAGTACTTC. Protein: CASSLGTSGVYQETQYF. The variable domain in full, with the rest retrieved from reference TRBV5-4 and TRBJ2-5, is ETGVTQSPTHLIKTRGQQVTLRCSSQSGHNTVSWYQQALGQGPQFIFQYYREEENGRGNFPPRFSGLQFPNYSSELNVNALELDDSALYLCASSLGTSGVYQETQYFGPGTRLLVL.